This T cell receptor (beta chain) was recovered during a study of blood T cell repertoires in COVID-19. Study-wide background: Acute and convalescent COVID-19 specimens originated in the United States, Italy and Spain.

TCRdb keeps only in-frame clones here, not all; method: immunoSEQ multiplex PCR. The sample lists approximately 75,000 clones, 84% seen once, with 20% to 25% in the top ten. The TCR originated in a woman aged 45-60 years with acute or convalescent COVID-19. Sequenced input: peripheral blood.

CDR3 in DNA: TGTGCCAGCAGTTTATGGACAGGGGCGTCTTCTAGCACAGATACGCAGTATTTT. Encoded protein: CASSLWTGASSSTDTQYF. This chain connects TRBV28 to TRBJ2-3, with 8 bases matching TRBD1. Unmatched junction bases numbered 8, after V lost 0 bases and J lost 0 bases. The CDR3 is 18 amino acids. CDR1 MDHEN and CDR2 SYDVKM come from the germline V gene.